The T cell receptor beta chain described here comes from a study of human T cells and chemical hapten exposure. Study at large: 0.01% DPC was applied to the upper back in patch tests, which were read at 6 days.

Original handling: Samples ranged from roughly 20,000 to 700,000 TCRs, with a median of around 100,000. TCRdb redid the calling of the RACE reads with MiXCR, one entry per CDR3 protein. For this entry, the V and J calls and clone size follow TCRdb and not the study's own pipeline. There are 110,000 or so distinct CDR3 sequences in the sample; roughly 9% occur only once, and 3.1% lies in the top ten. Time point denoted: patch test 2, 6 weeks after DPC sensitization. The sample's treatment: therapeutic diphenylcyclopropenone sensitization with weekly scalp DPC. Per the germline V gene, CDR1 is SEHNR and CDR2 is FQNEAQ (reference sequence). This CDR3 has 13 amino acids. This clonotype came up once. This may be a read error: a much more frequent sequence differs by one nucleotide.

The V gene is TRBV7-9, the J gene TRBJ1-2, with D perhaps matching TRBD1 (5 bases). The clonotype was recovered from a woman between 35 and 50 years old with alopecia areata. Some clones in this sample may be carry-over from other donors' samples. Sequencing was performed on whole blood, taken in connection with sensitization to the hapten diphenylcyclopropenone (DPC). In DNA, the CDR3 is TGTGTCAGCAGCCCGACAGAGTTCTATGGCTACACCTTC. Translating gives CVSSPTEFYGYTF.